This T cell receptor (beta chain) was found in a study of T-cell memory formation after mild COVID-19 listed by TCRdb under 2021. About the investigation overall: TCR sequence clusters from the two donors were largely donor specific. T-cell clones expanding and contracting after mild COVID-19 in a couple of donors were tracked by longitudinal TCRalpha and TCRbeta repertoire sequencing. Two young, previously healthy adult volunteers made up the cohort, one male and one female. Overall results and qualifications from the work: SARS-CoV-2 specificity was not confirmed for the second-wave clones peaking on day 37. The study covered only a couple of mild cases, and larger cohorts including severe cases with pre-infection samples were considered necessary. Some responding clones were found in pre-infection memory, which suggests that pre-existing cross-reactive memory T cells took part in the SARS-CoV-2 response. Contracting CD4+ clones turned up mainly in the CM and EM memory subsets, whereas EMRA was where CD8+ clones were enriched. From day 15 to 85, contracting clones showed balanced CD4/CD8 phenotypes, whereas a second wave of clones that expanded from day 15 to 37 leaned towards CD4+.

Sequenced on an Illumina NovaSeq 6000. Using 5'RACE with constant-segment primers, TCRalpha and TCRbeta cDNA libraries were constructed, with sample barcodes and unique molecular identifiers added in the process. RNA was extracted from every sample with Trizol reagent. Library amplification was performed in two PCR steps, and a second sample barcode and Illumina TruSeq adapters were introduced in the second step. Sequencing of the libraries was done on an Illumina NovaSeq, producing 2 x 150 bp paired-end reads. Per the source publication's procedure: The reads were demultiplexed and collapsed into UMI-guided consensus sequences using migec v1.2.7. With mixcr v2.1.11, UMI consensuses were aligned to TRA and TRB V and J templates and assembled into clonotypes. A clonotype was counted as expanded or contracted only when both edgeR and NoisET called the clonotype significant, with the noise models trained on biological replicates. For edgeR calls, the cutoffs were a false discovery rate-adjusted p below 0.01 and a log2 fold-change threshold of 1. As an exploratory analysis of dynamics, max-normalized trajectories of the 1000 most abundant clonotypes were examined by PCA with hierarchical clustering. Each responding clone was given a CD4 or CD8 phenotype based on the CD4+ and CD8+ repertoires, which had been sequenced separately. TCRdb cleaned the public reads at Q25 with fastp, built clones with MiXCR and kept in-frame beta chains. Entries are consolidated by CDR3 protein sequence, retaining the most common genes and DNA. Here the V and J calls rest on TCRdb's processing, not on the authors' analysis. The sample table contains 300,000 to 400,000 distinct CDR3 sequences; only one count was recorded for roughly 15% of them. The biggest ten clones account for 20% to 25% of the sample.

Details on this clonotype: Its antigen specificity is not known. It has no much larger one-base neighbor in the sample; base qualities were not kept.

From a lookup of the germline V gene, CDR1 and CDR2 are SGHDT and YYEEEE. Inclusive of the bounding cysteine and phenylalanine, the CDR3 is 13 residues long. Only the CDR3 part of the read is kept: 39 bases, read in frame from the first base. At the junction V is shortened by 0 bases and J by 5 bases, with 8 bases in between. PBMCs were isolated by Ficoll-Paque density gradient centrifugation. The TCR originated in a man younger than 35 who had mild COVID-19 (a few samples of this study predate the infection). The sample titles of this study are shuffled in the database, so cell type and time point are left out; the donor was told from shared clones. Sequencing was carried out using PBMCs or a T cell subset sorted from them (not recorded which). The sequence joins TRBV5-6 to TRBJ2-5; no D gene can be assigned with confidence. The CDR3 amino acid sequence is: CASSLVSPETQYF. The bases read TGTGCCAGCAGCTTGGTTTCTCCGGAGACCCAGTACTTC. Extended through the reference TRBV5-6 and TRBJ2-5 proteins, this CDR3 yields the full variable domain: DAGVTQSPTHLIKTRGQQVTLRCSPKSGHDTVSWYQQALGQGPQFIFQYYEEEERQRGNFPDRFSGHQFPNYSSELNVNALLLGDSALYLCASSLVSPETQYFGPGTRLLVL.